This T cell receptor (beta chain) comes out of a study of identifying expanded T cells in peripheral blood (dated by TCRdb to between 2018 and 2020). With respect to the entire study: Four technical replicates, made by sequencing separate aliquots from the same pool of genomic DNA, were compared pairwise.

TCRbeta CDR3 regions were profiled by bias-controlled multiplex PCR amplification of genomic DNA with the immunoSEQ Assay. As for how the authors treated the data: The absolute abundance of each unique TCRbeta CDR3 region was quantified after sequences were collapsed and filtered. Differential abundance was tested with two models: a binomial (Fisher-equivalent) model and a beta-binomial model that adds time-dependent variance fitted from healthy donors. Clones with fewer than 5 combined templates were removed, and differential abundance was called for clones with a Benjamini-Hochberg FDR below 0.01. Beta-binomial variance was modeled as a function of total template count across the two samples using the form v = (b*log(k)+a)^2. This immuneACCESS table, as held by TCRdb, lists in-frame sequences with V and J called but not all clones. Of the missing ones, under half trace to an unresolved V gene in checked studies; the others have no known cause. D and trimming were read from the DNA, whereas the V and J calls and clone size are those reported in that table. The sample profile shows under 150,000 clones; about 88% of them were found once. More than 7% of the sample belongs to the ten largest clones.

No immune events such as infections were documented for the healthy donors during the collection period. To calibrate time-dependent variance in a beta-binomial model of T-cell clone differential abundance, blood repertoires from healthy donors were used as a training cohort. There were around 10 healthy donors in the training cohort, of whom 3 were female and 7 were male. An age range of roughly 29 to 70 years, with an average of roughly 47 years, was recorded for the donors. Whole blood from each healthy donor was obtained from a commercial supplier and was collected at three time points roughly 14 days apart. Genomic DNA was extracted from unsorted whole blood for immunosequencing. Trimming removed 1 base from V and 2 bases from J, leaving 9 bases between the germline ends. From a lookup of the germline V gene, CDR1 and CDR2 are SGHTA and FQGNSA. The CDR3 starts with the cysteine, ends with the phenylalanine, and has 15 residues. Left in the record is the CDR3 DNA by itself, 45 bases read in frame from the first base.

Paper-wide results and their limitations: The binomial model flagged around 1.2 differentially abundant clones between technical replicates but about 15 over roughly two weeks and over 18 over roughly 4 weeks. In all healthy donors, the variance in clone template counts between samples taken around two weeks apart rose significantly as total template count increased. The authors expected that biological variance in healthy repertoires might rise further over much longer intervals, such as months to years. Across all healthy-donor time intervals, the beta-binomial model significantly lowered both the number of clones called differentially abundant and the false-positive rate.

With respect to this clone: Its antigen has not been determined. No base-level quality is on record; no much larger clone is a single base apart.

The sequence joins TRBV7-2 to TRBJ1-5; the D gene is unclear. Input material: blood. The source of this sequence is a person aged 18 to 75 in good health. The bases read TGTGCCAGCAGCTTAGGCAATCTTGGCAATCAGCCCCAGCATTTT. Its translation is CASSLGNLGNQPQHF. With the rest looked up from the reference TRBV7-2 and TRBJ1-5 genes rather than sequenced, the full variable domain is GAGVSQSPSNKVTEKGKDVELRCDPISGHTALYWYRQSLGQGLEFLIYFQGNSAPDKSGLPSDRFSAERTGGSVSTLTIQRTQQEDSAVYLCASSLGNLGNQPQHFGDGTRLSIL.